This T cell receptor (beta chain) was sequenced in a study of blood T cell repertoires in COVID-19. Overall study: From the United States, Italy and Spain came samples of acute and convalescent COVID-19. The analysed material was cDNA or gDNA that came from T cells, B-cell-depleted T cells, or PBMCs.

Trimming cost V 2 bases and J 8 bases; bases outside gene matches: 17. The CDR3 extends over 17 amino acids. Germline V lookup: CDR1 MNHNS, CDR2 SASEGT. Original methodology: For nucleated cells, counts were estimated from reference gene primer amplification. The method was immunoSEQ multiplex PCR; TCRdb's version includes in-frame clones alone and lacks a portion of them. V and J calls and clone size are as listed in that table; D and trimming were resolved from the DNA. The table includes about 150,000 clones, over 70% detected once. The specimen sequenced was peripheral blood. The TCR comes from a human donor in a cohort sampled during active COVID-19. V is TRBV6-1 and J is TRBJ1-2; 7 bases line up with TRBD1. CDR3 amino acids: CASSEQGDLTGISGYTF. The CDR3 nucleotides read TGTGCCAGCAGTGAACAGGGGGATCTCACAGGCATTTCGGGCTACACCTTC.